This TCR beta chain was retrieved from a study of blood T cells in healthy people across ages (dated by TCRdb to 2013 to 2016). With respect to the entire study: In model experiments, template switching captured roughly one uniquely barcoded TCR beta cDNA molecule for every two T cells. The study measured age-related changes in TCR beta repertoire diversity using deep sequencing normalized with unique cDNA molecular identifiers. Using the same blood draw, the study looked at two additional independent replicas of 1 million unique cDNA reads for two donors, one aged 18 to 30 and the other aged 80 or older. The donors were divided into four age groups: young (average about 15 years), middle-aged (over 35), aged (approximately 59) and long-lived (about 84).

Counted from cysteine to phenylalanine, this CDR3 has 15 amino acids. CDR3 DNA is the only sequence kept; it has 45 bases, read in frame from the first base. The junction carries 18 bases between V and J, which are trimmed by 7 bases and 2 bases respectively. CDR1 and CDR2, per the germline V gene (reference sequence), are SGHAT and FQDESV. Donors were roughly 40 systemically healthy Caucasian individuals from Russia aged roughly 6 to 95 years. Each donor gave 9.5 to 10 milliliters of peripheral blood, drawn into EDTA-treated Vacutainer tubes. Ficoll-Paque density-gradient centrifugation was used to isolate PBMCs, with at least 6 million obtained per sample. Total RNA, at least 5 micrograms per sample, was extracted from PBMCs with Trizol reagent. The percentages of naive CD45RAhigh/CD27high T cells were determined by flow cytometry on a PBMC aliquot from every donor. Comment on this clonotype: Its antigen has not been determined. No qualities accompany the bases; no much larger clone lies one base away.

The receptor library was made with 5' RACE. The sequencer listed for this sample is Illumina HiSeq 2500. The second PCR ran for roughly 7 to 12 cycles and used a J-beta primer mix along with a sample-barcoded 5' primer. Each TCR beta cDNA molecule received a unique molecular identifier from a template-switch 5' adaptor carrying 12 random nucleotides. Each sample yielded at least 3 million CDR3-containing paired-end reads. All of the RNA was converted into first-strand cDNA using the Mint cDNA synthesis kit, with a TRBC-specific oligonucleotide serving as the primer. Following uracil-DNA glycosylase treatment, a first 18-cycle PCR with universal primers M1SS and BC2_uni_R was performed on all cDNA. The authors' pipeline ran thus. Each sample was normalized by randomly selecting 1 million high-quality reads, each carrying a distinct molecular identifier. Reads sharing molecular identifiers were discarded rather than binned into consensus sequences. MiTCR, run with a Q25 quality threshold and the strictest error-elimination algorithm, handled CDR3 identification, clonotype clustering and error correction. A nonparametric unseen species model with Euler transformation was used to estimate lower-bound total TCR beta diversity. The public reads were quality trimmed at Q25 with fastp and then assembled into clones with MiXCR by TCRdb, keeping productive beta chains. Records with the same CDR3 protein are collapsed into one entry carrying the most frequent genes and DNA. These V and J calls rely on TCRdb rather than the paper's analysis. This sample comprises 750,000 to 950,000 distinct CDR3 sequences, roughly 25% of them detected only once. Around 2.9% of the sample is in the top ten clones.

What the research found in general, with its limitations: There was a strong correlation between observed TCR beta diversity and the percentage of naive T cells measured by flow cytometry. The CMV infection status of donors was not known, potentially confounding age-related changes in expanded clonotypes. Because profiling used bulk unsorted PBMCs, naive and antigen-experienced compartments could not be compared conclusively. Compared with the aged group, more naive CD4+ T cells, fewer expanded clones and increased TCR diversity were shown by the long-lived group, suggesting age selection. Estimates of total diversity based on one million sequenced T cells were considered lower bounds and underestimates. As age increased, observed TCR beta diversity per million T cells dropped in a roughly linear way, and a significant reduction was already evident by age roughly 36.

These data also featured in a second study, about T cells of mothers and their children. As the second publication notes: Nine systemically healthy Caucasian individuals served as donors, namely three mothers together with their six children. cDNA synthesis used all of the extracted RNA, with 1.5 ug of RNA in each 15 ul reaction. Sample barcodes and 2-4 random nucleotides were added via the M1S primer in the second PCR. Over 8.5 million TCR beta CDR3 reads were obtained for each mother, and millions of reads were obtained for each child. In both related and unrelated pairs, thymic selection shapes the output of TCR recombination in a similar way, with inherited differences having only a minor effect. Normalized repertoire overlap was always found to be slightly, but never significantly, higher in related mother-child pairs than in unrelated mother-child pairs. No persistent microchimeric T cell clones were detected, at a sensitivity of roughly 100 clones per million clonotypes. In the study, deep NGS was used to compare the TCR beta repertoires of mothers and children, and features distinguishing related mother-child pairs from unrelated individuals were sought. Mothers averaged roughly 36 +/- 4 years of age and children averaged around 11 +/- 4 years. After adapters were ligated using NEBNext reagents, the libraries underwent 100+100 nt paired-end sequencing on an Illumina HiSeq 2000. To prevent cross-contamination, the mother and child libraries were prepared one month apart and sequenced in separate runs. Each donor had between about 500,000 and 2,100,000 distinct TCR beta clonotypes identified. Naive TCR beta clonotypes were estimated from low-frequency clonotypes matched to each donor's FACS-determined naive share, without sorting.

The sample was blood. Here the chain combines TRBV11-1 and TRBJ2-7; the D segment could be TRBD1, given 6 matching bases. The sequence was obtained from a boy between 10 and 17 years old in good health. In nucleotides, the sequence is TGTGCCAGCACCCTAGGGACATCCCTCACCTACGAGCAGTACTTC. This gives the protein CASTLGTSLTYEQYF.